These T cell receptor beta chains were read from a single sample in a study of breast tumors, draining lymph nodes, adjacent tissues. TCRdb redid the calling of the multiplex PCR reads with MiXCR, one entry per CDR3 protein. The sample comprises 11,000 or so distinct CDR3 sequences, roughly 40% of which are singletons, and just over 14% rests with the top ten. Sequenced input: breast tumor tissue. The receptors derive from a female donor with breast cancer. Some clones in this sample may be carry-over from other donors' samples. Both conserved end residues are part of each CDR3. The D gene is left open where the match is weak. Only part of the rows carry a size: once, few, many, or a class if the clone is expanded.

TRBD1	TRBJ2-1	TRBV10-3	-	CAISAQGQGGGLNEQFF	TGTGCCATCAGTGCCCAGGGACAGGGGGGGGGGTTGAATGAGCAGTTCTTC
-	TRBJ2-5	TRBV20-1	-	CSVARGAETQYF	TGCAGTGTCGCTCGGGGTGCAGAGACCCAGTACTTC
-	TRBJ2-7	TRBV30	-	CAWGGGGRLSHRGEQYF	TGTGCCTGGGGAGGGGGCGGGAGGTTGTCCCATCGTGGCGAGCAGTACTTC
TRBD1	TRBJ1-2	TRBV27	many	CASSRTPGQNYGYTF	TGTGCCAGCAGTCGTACCCCGGGACAGAACTATGGCTACACCTTC
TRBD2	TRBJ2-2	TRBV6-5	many	CASSYYPPGLAVNTGELFF	TGTGCCAGCAGTTACTATCCCCCTGGACTAGCGGTAAACACCGGGGAGCTGTTTTTT
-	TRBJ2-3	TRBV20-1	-	CSANEPTDTQYF	TGCAGTGCAAACGAACCCACAGATACGCAGTATTTT
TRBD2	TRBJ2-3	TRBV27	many	CASKGRGGLTDTQYF	TGTGCCAGCAAGGGGCGGGGGGGCCTCACAGATACGCAGTATTTT
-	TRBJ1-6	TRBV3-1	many	CASSPEGGSPLHF	TGTGCCAGCAGCCCTGAGGGAGGCTCACCCCTCCACTTT
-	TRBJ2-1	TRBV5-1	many	CASSRLGVEGNNEQFF	TGCGCCAGCAGCAGATTGGGGGTAGAAGGTAACAATGAGCAGTTCTTC
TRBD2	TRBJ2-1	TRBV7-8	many	CASSSTTTSGDNEQFF	TGTGCCAGCAGCTCGACAACGACTAGCGGGGACAATGAGCAGTTCTTC
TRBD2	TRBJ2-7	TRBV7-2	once	CASRPASGGEQYF	TGTGCCAGCAGGCCGGCTAGCGGGGGAGAGCAGTACTTC
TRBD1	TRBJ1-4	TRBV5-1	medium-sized	CASSSSGGYEKLFF	TGCGCCAGCAGCTCCTCAGGGGGGTATGAAAAACTGTTTTTT
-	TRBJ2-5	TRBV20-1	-	CSARGGRGKGASETQYF	TGCAGTGCTAGGGGGGGAAGAGGAAAGGGGGCTTCAGAGACCCAGTACTTC
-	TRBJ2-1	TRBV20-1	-	CSAIGGLSYNEQFF	TGCAGTGCTATAGGCGGACTCTCCTACAATGAGCAGTTCTTC